This TCR beta chain was identified during a study of identical twins. The CDR3 spans 15 residues. V was pared by 6 bases and J by 1 base, with 7 bases of the junction left unmatched. TCRdb itself ran the 5' RACE reads through MiXCR, one entry per CDR3 protein. The table shows 500,000 to 600,000 distinct CDR3 sequences, with less than 25% occurring only once. A further study also used this sample, focusing on T cells expressing NK-cell markers. That source notes: NKG2C+ dominant clonotype frequencies in five to seven donors were roughly 1.0-7.5% of CD8+ T cells. The CD3+CD56-NKG2C+ fraction of a handful of donors was also led by these clonotypes.

Sequencing was carried out using CD4+ T cells sorted from blood. The source of this sequence is a woman between 18 and 29 years old in good health. The chain is built from TRBV12-3 or TRBV12-4 and TRBJ2-7; 9 nucleotides line up with TRBD1. The CDR3 region is CASSPGTGWSYEQYF. Here the CDR3 DNA reads TGTGCCAGCAGCCCAGGGACAGGGTGGTCCTACGAGCAGTACTTC.